One sample yielded the 20 T cell receptor beta chains listed below, sequenced in a study of Graves' ophthalmopathy and Graves' hyperthyroidism. RNA served as the template for amplifying TCR beta CDR3 regions. After a first-round RT-PCR with HTBI primers, a second-round multiplex PCR was run. MiXCR, run by TCRdb on the multiplex PCR reads, gives a single entry per CDR3 protein. The sample records about 590,000 distinct CDR3 sequences, under 45% being singletons. Specimen: peripheral blood or thyroid tissue (not recorded which). These receptors all come from an adult man with Graves' hyperthyroidism.

Concerning this clonotype itself: A much larger clone is a single base away; this may be a read error. This chain links TRBV29-1 with TRBJ1-2; no clear D gene. Germline-derived CDR1 and CDR2 are SQVTM and ANQGSEA. The ends were cut back, 5 bases at V and 1 base at J, with 5 bases in the middle. CDR3 length equals 11 residues. The DNA for the CDR3 is TGCAGCGTTCGCAGTAACTATGGCTACACCTTC. This sequence encodes CSVRSNYGYTF.

This clonotype was counted only a few times. This chain links TRBV5-1 with TRBJ2-2; 11 bases map to TRBD2. V dropped 2 bases and J dropped 2; count of bases not matched to a gene: 11. The CDR3 is 19 amino acids. Germline-derived CDR1 and CDR2 are SGHRS and YFSETQ. The chain's CDR3 is CASSFQGTSGSPNTGELFF. Here the CDR3 DNA reads TGCGCCAGCAGCTTTCAGGGTACTAGCGGGAGTCCAAACACCGGGGAGCTGTTTTTT.

This chain connects TRBV7-9 to TRBJ2-7, with 7 positions matching TRBD1. The DNA end is more similar to TRBJ2-1, so the J call may be wrong. Looked up from germline, CDR1 is SEHNR and CDR2 is FQNEAQ (reference sequence). This CDR3 region has 13 residues. As DNA, the CDR3 is TGTGCCAGCAGCCCCCGAGGGGGCCTGGAGCAGTTCTTC. Protein product: CASSPRGGLEQFF.

A word on this clonotype: This may stem from a read error, because a much larger clone lies one nucleotide away. This chain joins TRBV20-1 and TRBJ2-5, with TRBD2 identical over 8 bases. J was trimmed by 5 bases and V by 1 base; bases with no gene match: 21. The germline V gene has CDR1 DFQATT and CDR2 SNEGSKA (reference sequence). The CDR3 is 19 residues long. CDR3 amino acids: CSARVSSGIRQKKGETQYF. The DNA of the CDR3 is TGCAGTGCTAGAGTGAGTAGCGGGATCCGACAGAAAAAGGGGGAGACCCAGTACTTC.

This clonotype was seen repeatedly, ten times or more. This rearrangement joins TRBV5-6 to TRBJ2-5, with D possibly matching TRBD2 (6 bases). CDR3 length: 15 amino acids. V dropped 3 bases and J dropped 4 bases, with 16 bases sitting between them. Per the germline V gene, CDR1 is SGHDT and CDR2 is YYEEEE. CDR3 sequence (DNA): TGTGCCAGCAGCTGGAGGGTGGGTCTGGGAGAGACCCAGTACTTC. It translates to CASSWRVGLGETQYF.

The sample holds many counts of this clonotype. The J gene is TRBJ2-2, the V gene TRBV14; D remains ambiguous. Per germline, CDR1 SGHDN and CDR2 FVKESK. V shed 2 bases and J shed 6 bases, with 7 bases lying between them. The CDR3 covers 13 residues. The CDR3 region is CASSQLGSGELFF. Written as DNA, the CDR3 is TGTGCCAGCAGCCAATTAGGGTCCGGGGAGCTGTTTTTT. The whole variable domain, filled in from reference TRBV14 and TRBJ2-2, reads EAGVTQFPSHSVIEKGQTVTLRCDPISGHDNLYWYRRVMGKEIKFLLHFVKESKQDESGMPNNRFLAERTGGTYSTLKVQPAELEDSGVYFCASSQLGSGELFFGEGSRLTVL.

The chain employs TRBV7-2 and TRBJ2-7; TRBD2 agrees at 10 bases. The end of the DNA fits TRBJ2-1 better, so the J call may be wrong. The CDR3 totals 16 residues. CDR1 and CDR2 (germline): SGHTA, FQGNSA. As DNA, the CDR3 is TGTGCCAGCAGCTTAAAAGCGGGAGGGGGCTACAATGAGCAGTTCTTC. Amino acids: CASSLKAGGGYNEQFF.

With regard to this clonotype: This may be a read error: a much more frequent sequence differs by one nucleotide. CDR3 sequence: CVSRLANTGELFF. The DNA for the CDR3 is TGTGTGTCCCGGCTAGCCAACACCGGGGAGCTGTTTTTT. The chain links TRBV6-6 to TRBJ2-2; D possibly corresponds to TRBD2 (5 bases). Germline-derived CDR1 and CDR2 are MNHNY and SVGAGI (reference sequence). The CDR3 covers 13 residues.

This clonotype was recorded at least ten times. V is TRBV10-3 and J is TRBJ2-5; a possible D gene is TRBD2 (6 bases). Germline CDR1 ENHRY, CDR2 SYGVKD. This CDR3 is 15 amino acids long. The germline V and J ends were trimmed by 4 bases and 3 bases, with 15 bases remaining between them. The CDR3 nucleotides read TGTGCCATCAGTGCGGGGGACGGAACCAAAGAGACCCAGTACTTC. Translation gives CAISAGDGTKETQYF.

This chain connects TRBV29-1 to TRBJ2-5; D may be TRBD2 (6 bases). This CDR3 is 16 amino acids long. CDR1 SQVTM and CDR2 ANQGSEA come from the germline V gene. V was shortened by 4 bases and J by 0 bases, with 18 bases between the two germline ends. CDR3 amino acids: CSVVLLAPVHQETQYF. The CDR3 nucleotides read TGCAGCGTTGTACTACTAGCCCCGGTGCACCAAGAGACCCAGTACTTC.

The chain carries TRBV29-1 and TRBJ1-2; D remains unclear. CDR3 length equals 12 residues. V gave up 6 bases and J gave up 4 bases, with 12 bases separating them. CDR1 is SQVTM, CDR2 ANQGSEA, per germline. In DNA, the CDR3 is TGCAGCGTGACGACCCGGGGCTATGGCTACACCTTC. This codes for CSVTTRGYGYTF.

As to this clonotype: Possible read error: a much larger clone is one base away. The V gene is TRBV5-1, the J gene TRBJ2-5; D unclear. Germline values: CDR1 SGHRS, CDR2 YFSETQ. This CDR3 spans 13 amino acids. CDR3 nucleotide sequence: TGCGTCAGCAGCTTTGTAATCCAAGAGACCCAGTACTTC. Its protein product is CVSSFVIQETQYF.

V is TRBV20-1 and J is TRBJ1-1; 8 positions match TRBD1. Germline V lookup: CDR1 DFQATT, CDR2 SNEGSKA (reference sequence). The CDR3 length is 10 residues. The CDR3 region has the DNA TGCGGACAGGGACACCCAAGAGCTTTCTTT. Its translation: CGQGHPRAFF.

This clonotype was observed a few times. The chain joins TRBV5-1 to TRBJ1-1, with D uncertain. V was pared by 1 base and J by 2 bases, with 9 bases between. The CDR3 length is 14 residues. The V gene's germline CDR1 is SGHRS and CDR2 YFSETQ. CDR3 coding DNA: TGCGCCAGCAGCTTGACTATAACCAACACTGAAGCTTTCTTT. Amino acids: CASSLTITNTEAFF.

Only a few counts were recorded for this clonotype. The rearrangement uses TRBV7-9 and TRBJ2-3; D is undetermined. CDR1 SEHNR and CDR2 FQNEAQ come from the germline V gene (reference sequence). The V and J ends lost 5 bases and 14 bases respectively, with 20 bases between them. The length of the CDR3 is 13 residues. CDR3: CASSDETGSALYF. The CDR3, as DNA: TGTGCCAGCAGCGATGAGACCGGGTCCGCGCTGTATTTT.

This chain links TRBV6-5 with TRBJ2-5; unclear D gene. The CDR3 contains 14 residues. Trimming removed 5 bases at V and 5 bases at J, with 15 bases between. Germline V gene data show CDR1 as MNHEY and CDR2 as SVGAGI. Here the CDR3 reads CASSASNTGETQYF. The CDR3 DNA sequence: TGTGCCAGCAGTGCATCAAACACCGGGGAGACCCAGTACTTC.

This clonotype was found many times. The chain combines TRBV7-9 with TRBJ2-7, with D possibly being TRBD1 or TRBD2 (5 bases each). CDR1 is SEHNR and CDR2 is FQNEAQ in the germline V gene (reference sequence). V was trimmed by 3 bases and J by 3 bases, leaving 6 bases between them. The CDR3 runs 12 residues. CDR3 protein: CASSLGDYEQYF. CDR3 DNA sequence: TGTGCCAGCAGCTTGGGGGACTACGAGCAGTACTTC.

The sample holds a few counts of this clonotype. The chain uses TRBV7-8 and TRBJ2-3; D unclear. V lost 4 bases, J lost 1 base, and 12 bases lay in between. Germline V gives CDR1 SGHVS, CDR2 FQNEAQ. The CDR3 length is 15 residues. The CDR3 protein is CASSSSGLRTDTQYF. The CDR3 DNA reads TGTGCCAGCAGCTCATCGGGCCTCCGCACAGATACGCAGTATTTT.

This clonotype was detected ten times or more. The chain uses TRBV25-1 and TRBJ1-2; no definite D call. The CDR3 is 14 amino acids. The V end was cut by 6 bases, the J end by 0 bases, with 11 bases between. The V gene's germline CDR1 is MGHDK and CDR2 SYGVNS. DNA of the CDR3: TGTGCCAGCAGGGAGGCAGGAGCTAACTATGGCTACACCTTC. This gives the protein CASREAGANYGYTF.

There are many counts of this clonotype. The chain carries TRBV29-1 and TRBJ1-1, with unresolved D. V was cut by 7 bases and J by 6 bases, with 9 bases left in between. CDR1 and CDR2 (germline): SQVTM, ANQGSEA. CDR3 length: 10 amino acids. CDR3 protein: CSAGLAEAFF. In DNA form, the CDR3 reads TGCAGCGCCGGCCTGGCTGAAGCTTTCTTT.